The clone carrying this T cell receptor (beta chain) has more than one count but fewer than ten. Its antigen is not identified. This entry comes from a study of CD8 T cells in ankylosing spondylitis. Whole-study results and caveats: Typical of ankylosing spondylitis blood, it appeared, was a TCR beta motif of roughly eight highly homologous variants.

TCRdb called the 5' RACE reads again in MiXCR, with one record for every CDR3 protein. The sample yields 350,000 to 550,000 distinct CDR3 sequences, 20% to 30% seen once. The source is a male donor with ankylosing spondylitis. The sequenced sample consisted of blood, either unsorted or a sorted T cell fraction (not recorded which).

This chain's CDR3 is CASSPSSGRDEQFF. The CDR3, as DNA: TGCGCCAGCAGCCCGTCTAGCGGGAGAGATGAGCAGTTCTTC. The chain is built from TRBV5-1 and TRBJ2-1; 10 bases match TRBD2. J gave up 8 bases and V 4 bases, and 6 bases lay outside the gene matches. From germline, CDR1 is SGHRS and CDR2 YFSETQ. The CDR3 runs 14 residues.